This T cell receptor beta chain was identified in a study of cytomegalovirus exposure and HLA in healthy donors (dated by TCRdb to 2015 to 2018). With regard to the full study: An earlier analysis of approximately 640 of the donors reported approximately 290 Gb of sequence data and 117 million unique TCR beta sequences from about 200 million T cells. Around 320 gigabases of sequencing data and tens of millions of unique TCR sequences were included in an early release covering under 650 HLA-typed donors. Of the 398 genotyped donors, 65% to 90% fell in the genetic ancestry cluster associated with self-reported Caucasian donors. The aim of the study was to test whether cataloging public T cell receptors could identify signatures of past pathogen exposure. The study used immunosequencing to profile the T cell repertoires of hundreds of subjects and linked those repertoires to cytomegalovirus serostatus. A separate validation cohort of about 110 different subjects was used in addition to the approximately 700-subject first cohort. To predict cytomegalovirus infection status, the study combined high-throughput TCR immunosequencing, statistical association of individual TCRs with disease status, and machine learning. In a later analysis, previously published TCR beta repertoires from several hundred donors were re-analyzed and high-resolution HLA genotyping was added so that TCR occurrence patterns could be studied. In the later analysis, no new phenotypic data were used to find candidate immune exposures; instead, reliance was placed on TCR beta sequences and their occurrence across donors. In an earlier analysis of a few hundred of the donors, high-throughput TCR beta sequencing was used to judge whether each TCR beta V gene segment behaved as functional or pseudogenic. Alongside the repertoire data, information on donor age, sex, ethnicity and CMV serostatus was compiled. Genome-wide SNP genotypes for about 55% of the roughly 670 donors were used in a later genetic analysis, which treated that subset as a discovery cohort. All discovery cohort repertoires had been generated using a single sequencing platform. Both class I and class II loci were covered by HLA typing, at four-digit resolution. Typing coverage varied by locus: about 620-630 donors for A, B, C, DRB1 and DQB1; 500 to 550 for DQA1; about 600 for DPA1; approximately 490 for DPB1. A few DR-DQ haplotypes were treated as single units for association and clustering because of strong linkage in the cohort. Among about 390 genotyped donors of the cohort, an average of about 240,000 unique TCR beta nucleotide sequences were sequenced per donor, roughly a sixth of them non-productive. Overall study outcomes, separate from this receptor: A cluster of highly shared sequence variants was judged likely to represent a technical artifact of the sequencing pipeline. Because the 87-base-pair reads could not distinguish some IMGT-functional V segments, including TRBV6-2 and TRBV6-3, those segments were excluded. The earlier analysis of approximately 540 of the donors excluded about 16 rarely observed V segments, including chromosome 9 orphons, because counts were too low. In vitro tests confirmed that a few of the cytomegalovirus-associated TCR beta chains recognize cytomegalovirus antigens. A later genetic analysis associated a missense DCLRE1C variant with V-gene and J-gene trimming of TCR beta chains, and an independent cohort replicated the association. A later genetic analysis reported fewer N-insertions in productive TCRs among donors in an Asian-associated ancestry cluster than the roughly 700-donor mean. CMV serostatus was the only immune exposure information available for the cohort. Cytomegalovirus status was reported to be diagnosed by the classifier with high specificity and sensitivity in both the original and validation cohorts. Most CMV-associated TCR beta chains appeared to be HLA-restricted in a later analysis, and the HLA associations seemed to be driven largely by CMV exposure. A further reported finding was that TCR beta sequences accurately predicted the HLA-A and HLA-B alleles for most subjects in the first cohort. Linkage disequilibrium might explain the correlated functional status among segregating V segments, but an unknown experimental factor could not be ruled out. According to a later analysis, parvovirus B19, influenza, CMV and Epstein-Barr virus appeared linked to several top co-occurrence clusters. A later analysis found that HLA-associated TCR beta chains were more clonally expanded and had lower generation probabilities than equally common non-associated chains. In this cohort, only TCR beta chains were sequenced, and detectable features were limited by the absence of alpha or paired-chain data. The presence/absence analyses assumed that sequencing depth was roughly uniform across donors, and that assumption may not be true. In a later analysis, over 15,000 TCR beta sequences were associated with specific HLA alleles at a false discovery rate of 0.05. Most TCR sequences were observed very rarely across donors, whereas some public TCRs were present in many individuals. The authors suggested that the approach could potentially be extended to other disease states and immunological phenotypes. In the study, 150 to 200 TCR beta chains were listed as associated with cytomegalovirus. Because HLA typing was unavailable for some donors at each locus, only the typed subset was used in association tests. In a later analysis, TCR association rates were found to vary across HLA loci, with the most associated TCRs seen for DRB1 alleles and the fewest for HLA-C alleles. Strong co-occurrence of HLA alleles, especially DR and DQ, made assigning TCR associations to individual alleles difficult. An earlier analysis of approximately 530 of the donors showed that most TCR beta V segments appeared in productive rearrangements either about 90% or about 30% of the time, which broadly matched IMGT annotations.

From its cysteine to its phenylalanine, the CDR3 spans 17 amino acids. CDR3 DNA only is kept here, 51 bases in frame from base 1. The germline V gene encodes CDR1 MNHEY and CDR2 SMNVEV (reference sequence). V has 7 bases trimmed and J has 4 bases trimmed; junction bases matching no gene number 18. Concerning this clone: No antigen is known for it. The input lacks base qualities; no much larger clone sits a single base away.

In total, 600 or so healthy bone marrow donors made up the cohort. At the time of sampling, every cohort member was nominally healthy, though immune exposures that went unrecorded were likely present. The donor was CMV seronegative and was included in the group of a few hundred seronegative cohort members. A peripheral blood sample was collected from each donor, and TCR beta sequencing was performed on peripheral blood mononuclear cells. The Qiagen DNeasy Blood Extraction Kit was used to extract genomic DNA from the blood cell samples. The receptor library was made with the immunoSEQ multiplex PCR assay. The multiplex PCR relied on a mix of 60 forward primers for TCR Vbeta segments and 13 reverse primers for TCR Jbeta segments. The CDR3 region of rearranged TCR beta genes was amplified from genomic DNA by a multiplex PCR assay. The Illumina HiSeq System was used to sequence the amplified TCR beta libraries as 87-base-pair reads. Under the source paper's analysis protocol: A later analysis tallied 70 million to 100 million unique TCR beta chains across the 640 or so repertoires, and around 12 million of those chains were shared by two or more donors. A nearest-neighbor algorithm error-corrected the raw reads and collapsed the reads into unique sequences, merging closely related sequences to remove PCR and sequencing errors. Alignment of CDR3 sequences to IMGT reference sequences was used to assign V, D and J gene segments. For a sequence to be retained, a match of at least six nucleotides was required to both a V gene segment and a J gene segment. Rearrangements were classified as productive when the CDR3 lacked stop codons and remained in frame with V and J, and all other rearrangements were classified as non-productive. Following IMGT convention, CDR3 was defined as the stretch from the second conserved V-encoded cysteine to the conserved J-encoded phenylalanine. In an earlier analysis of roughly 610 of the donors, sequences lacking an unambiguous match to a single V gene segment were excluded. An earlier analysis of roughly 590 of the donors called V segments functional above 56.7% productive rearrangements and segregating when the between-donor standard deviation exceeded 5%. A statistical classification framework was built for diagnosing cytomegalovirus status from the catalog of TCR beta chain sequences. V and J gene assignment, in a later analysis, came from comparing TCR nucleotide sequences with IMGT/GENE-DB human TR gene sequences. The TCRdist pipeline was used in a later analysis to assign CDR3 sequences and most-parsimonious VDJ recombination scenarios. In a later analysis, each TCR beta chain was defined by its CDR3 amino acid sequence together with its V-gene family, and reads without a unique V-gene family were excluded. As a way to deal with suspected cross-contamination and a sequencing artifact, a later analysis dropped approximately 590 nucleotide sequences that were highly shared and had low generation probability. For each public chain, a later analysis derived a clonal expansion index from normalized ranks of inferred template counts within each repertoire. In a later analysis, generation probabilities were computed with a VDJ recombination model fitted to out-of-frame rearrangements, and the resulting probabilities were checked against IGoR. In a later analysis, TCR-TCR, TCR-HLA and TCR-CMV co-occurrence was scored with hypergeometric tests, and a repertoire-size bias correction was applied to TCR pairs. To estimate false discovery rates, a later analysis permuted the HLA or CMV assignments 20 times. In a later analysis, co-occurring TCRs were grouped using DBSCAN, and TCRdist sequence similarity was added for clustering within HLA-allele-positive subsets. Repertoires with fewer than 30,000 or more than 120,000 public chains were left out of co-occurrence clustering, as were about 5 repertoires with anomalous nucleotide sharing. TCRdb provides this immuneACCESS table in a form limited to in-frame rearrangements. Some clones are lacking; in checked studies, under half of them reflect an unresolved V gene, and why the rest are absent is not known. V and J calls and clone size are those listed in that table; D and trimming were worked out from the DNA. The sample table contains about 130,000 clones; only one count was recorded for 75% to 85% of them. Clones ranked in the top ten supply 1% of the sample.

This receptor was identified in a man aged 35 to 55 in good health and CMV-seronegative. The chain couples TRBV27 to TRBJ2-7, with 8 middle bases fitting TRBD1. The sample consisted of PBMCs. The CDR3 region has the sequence CASKKWDGQGFGYEQYF. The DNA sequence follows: TGTGCCAGCAAGAAATGGGACGGACAGGGTTTCGGGTACGAGCAGTACTTC.